A single sample gave rise to the 29 T cell receptor beta chains below, sequenced in a study of blood T cells in healthy people across ages. The use of a sample-barcoded 5' primer and a J-beta primer mix characterized a second PCR of roughly 6 to 11 cycles. TCRdb analysed the 5' RACE reads with MiXCR anew, one entry per CDR3 protein. The table lists around 790,000 distinct CDR3 sequences, around 42% of them singletons. Input material: blood. The receptors shown here come from a man aged 55 to 70 in good health.

CDR3 DNA sequence: TGTGCCAGCAGTGACTCTTGGAGATTACAAGAGACCCAGTACTTC. Its translation: CASSDSWRLQETQYF. This chain connects TRBV2 to TRBJ2-5; D ambiguous. Trimming stripped 3 bases from V and 2 bases from J, with 13 bases between. Germline V CDR1 and CDR2: SNHLY, FYNNEI. This CDR3 contains 15 residues.

As regards this clonotype: The junction departs from germline at one end; a sequencing error may be responsible. The chain has TRBV6-2 or TRBV6-3 and TRBJ2-1; D is unclear. Germline CDR1 MNHEY, CDR2 SVGEGT. The CDR3 spans 15 residues. This CDR3 is CASSYGRISHNEQFF. CDR3 coding DNA: TGTGCCAGCAGTTACGGCAGAATCTCCCACAATGAGCAGTTCTTC.

This sequence joins TRBV2 and TRBJ1-1; D remains ambiguous. Trimming shortened V by 8 bases and J by 11 bases, and 18 bases separated the two germline ends. Per germline, CDR1 SNHLY and CDR2 FYNNEI. This CDR3 comprises 12 residues. CDR3 bases: TGTGCCAGCTCTCGAAGTCGGGTGATGGCTTTCTTT. This sequence encodes CASSRSRVMAFF.

This clonotype was seen a few times. The chain carries TRBV14 and TRBJ2-1; D may be TRBD1 (7 bases). The CDR3 spans 15 residues. Trimming cost V 4 bases and J 6 bases, with 16 bases left between them. The V gene's germline CDR1 is SGHDN and CDR2 FVKESK. CDR3 coding DNA: TGTGCCAGCAGCCCTCCCCAGGGGGGTTTCAATGAGCAGTTCTTC. Translating it yields CASSPPQGGFNEQFF.

This clonotype was observed a few times. The chain is built from TRBV20-1 and TRBJ2-7, with unresolved D. V was trimmed by 0 bases and J by 2 bases, leaving 8 bases between them. CDR1 DFQATT and CDR2 SNEGSKA come from the germline V gene (reference sequence). The CDR3 is 13 residues long. CDR3 sequence: CSARDDKPYEQYF. The CDR3, as DNA: TGCAGTGCTAGAGACGACAAGCCCTACGAGCAGTACTTC.

V gene TRBV30 combines with J gene TRBJ2-3; possibly TRBD1 for D (6 bases). Germline-derived CDR1 and CDR2 are GTSNPN and SVGIG (reference sequence). V lost 2 bases and J lost 7, with 10 bases in between. CDR3 length equals 12 residues. CDR3 residues: CAWSPQGNTQYF. The CDR3 DNA follows: TGTGCCTGGAGTCCTCAGGGGAATACGCAGTATTTT.

As for this clonotype: A read error may produce the germline difference seen at one junction end. J is TRBJ1-1 and V is TRBV18; D gene unclear. Germline-derived CDR1 and CDR2 are KGHSH and LQKENI. This CDR3 contains 14 residues. The CDR3 spells CASSPPLRDTEAFF. The CDR3 region has the DNA TGTGCCAGCTCCCCACCCCTACGGGACACTGAAGCTTTCTTT.

The rearrangement uses TRBV7-2 and TRBJ1-4, with 7 bases aligning to TRBD1. V lost 4 bases and J lost 3; bases outside the gene matches: 8. Per the germline V gene, CDR1 is SGHTA and CDR2 is FQGNSA. The CDR3 is 16 amino acids. The CDR3 DNA reads as TGTGCCAGCAGCTCGACAGGGAGAGGATCTAATGAAAAACTGTTTTTT. It specifies CASSSTGRGSNEKLFF.

This clonotype was observed many times. This chain links TRBV25-1 with TRBJ2-3; D may be TRBD2 (6 bases). The V end lost 6 bases, the J end lost 4 bases, and 17 bases lay between the germline ends. This CDR3 is 15 amino acids long. In germline, CDR1 is MGHDK, CDR2 SYGVNS. The CDR3 bases are TGTGCCAGCAGCGAACTCGGGACTCGGGCAGATACGCAGTATTTT. Translated: CASSELGTRADTQYF.

This clonotype appeared a few times. V and J are TRBV5-6 and TRBJ1-2; 7 bases align to TRBD1. The CDR3 consists of 18 residues. V lost 0 bases and J lost 4; bases outside the gene matches: 15. Looked up from germline, CDR1 is SGHDT and CDR2 is YYEEEE. This CDR3 reads CASSLVTWVQGQSYGYTF. CDR3 in DNA: TGTGCCAGCAGCTTGGTGACTTGGGTGCAGGGACAGAGCTATGGCTACACCTTC.

Worth noting for this clonotype: A single base separates this from a much larger clone, so it may be a read error. This chain connects TRBV29-1 to TRBJ2-1, with unresolved D. The CDR3 length is 12 residues. The germline V gene has CDR1 SQVTM and CDR2 ANQGSEA. V was pared by 0 bases and J by 12 bases, with 12 bases between. CDR3 DNA: TGCAGCGTTGAAGATAGCCTCATGGGGCAGTTCTTC. Encoded protein: CSVEDSLMGQFF.

The J gene is TRBJ2-7, the V gene TRBV28; 11 positions match TRBD1. Germline CDR1 MDHEN, CDR2 SYDVKM. The CDR3 totals 16 residues. Trimming removed 3 bases from V and 4 bases from J; junction bases left unmatched: 8. This chain's CDR3 is CASSLWGGQGVYEQYF. The CDR3 DNA follows: TGTGCCAGCAGTTTGTGGGGGGGACAGGGGGTGTACGAGCAGTACTTC.

This rearrangement joins TRBV6-2 or TRBV6-3 to TRBJ2-7; the D is unclear. V lost 3 bases and J 2 bases, leaving 8 bases between the germline ends. The CDR3 sequence is 13 residues long. CDR1 and CDR2 from the germline V gene are MNHEY and SVGEGT. CDR3 nucleotide sequence: TGTGCCAGCAGTTATGGGGTGGCCTACGAGCAGTACTTC. Its translation is CASSYGVAYEQYF.

This clonotype was detected a few times. V usage is TRBV3-1 and J usage is TRBJ2-3; D gene uncertain. The CDR3 is 13 amino acids. Germline lookup yields CDR1 LGHDT and CDR2 YNNKEL (reference sequence). Deletions cut 4 bases from V and 0 bases from J, with 5 bases between. The CDR3 loop is CASSRQSTDTQYF. CDR3 nucleotides: TGTGCCAGCAGCCGGCAGAGCACAGATACGCAGTATTTT.

The rearrangement uses TRBV18 and TRBJ1-6; D call uncertain. Trimming left V 5 bases short and J 8 bases short, with 7 bases between. Germline lookup yields CDR1 KGHSH and CDR2 LQKENI. This CDR3 is built from 12 residues. CDR3: CASSFPDSPLHF. The CDR3 nucleotides read TGTGCCAGCTCATTTCCCGATTCACCCCTCCACTTT.

The gene calls are TRBV24-1 and TRBJ2-6; D remains unclear. V shed 4 bases and J shed 4 bases, with 13 bases lying between them. This CDR3 comprises 16 residues. From germline, CDR1 is KGHDR and CDR2 SFDVKD. The CDR3 DNA reads as TGTGCCACCAGTGAGAGGCCATCGGCCGGGGCCAACGTCCTGACTTTC. Amino acid sequence: CATSERPSAGANVLTF.

A note on this clonotype: This could be a read error, since a much larger clone is one nucleotide away. The CDR3 protein is CASSTFYRGSNEKLFF. The CDR3 region has the DNA TGTGCCAGCAGTACGTTCTACAGGGGCTCTAATGAAAAACTGTTTTTT. This chain uses TRBV6-5 with TRBJ1-4; 7 nucleotides match TRBD1. The CDR3 runs 16 residues. Losses at the gene ends were 5 bases for V and 3 bases for J; bases not matched to a gene: 9. Germline-derived CDR1 and CDR2 are MNHEY and SVGAGI.

The rearrangement uses TRBV29-1 and TRBJ1-1; D is undetermined. This CDR3 has 14 residues. The V end was cut by 6 bases, the J end by 3 bases, with 17 bases between. Germline values: CDR1 SQVTM, CDR2 ANQGSEA. The DNA for the CDR3 is TGCAGCGTGCGAGTAGGGAATCCGGACACTGAAGCTTTCTTT. It translates to CSVRVGNPDTEAFF.

Concerning this clonotype: One end of the junction does not line up with germline, which may come from a read error. The V gene is TRBV6-2 or TRBV6-3, the J gene TRBJ2-5, with D unclear. The J call may be wrong; the DNA end is better matched by TRBJ2-7. CDR1 and CDR2 (germline): MNHEY, SVGEGT. CDR3 size: 14 residues. The CDR3 loop reads CASIYSTGHYEQYF. Written as DNA, the CDR3 is TGTGCCAGCATTTACTCAACTGGGCACTACGAGCAGTACTTC.

This clonotype was seen a few times. The V gene is TRBV4-3, the J gene TRBJ2-5; 9 bases match TRBD2. The V gene's germline CDR1 is LGHNA and CDR2 YSLEER. The trim removed 0 bases at V and 5 bases at J, leaving 7 bases unmatched. The CDR3 length is 16 residues. As DNA, the CDR3 is TGCGCCAGCAGCCAAGAGTCGCGGGGGGGCGATGAGACCCAGTACTTC. This encodes CASSQESRGGDETQYF.

V usage is TRBV6-6 and J usage is TRBJ1-2; 7 bases are shared with TRBD1. With 0 bases clipped from V and 1 base from J, the junction kept 2 bases outside the gene matches. CDR3 length: 15 amino acids. Germline V CDR1 and CDR2: MNHNY, SVGAGI (reference sequence). The CDR3 bases are TGTGCCAGCAGTTACTCCTCAGGGGGTAACTATGGCTACACCTTC. It translates to CASSYSSGGNYGYTF.

The CDR3 is CASSISGRADTQYF. The CDR3 bases are TGTGCCAGCAGCATTAGCGGGAGGGCAGATACGCAGTATTTT. The chain links TRBV12-3 or TRBV12-4 to TRBJ2-3; 11 nucleotides match TRBD2. The CDR3 covers 14 residues. The V gene end was trimmed by 6 bases and the J gene end by 4 bases; junction bases not matched to a gene: 3.

The V and J genes are TRBV20-1 and TRBJ2-2, with D unresolved. The germline CDR1 and CDR2 sequences are DFQATT and SNEGSKA (reference sequence). This CDR3 comprises 13 residues. Deletions cut 3 bases from V and 0 bases from J, with 5 bases between. Here the CDR3 DNA reads TGCAGTGCTAGCCGTACGAACACCGGGGAGCTGTTTTTT. This gives the protein CSASRTNTGELFF.

The table lists this clonotype with a count of one. The V call is TRBV5-1, the J call TRBJ2-7; D not certain. V was pared by 4 bases and J by 7 bases, with 18 bases between. CDR3 length: 14 residues. Germline values: CDR1 SGHRS, CDR2 YFSETQ. CDR3 coding DNA: TGCGCCAGCAGCCCATCGCGGTCCTACAATGAGCAGTACTTC. Its protein product is CASSPSRSYNEQYF.

The chain recombines TRBV12-3 or TRBV12-4 with TRBJ2-5, with TRBD2 matching over 12 bases. Unmatched junction bases numbered 6, after V lost 3 bases and J lost 4 bases. There are 16 residues in the CDR3. CDR3 sequence reads: CASSFTSGGRAETQYF. The CDR3 DNA sequence: TGTGCCAGCAGTTTTACTAGCGGGGGGCGGGCAGAGACCCAGTACTTC.

This clonotype was found a few times. The chain joins TRBV7-2 to TRBJ2-1; 12 nucleotides agree with TRBD2. CDR3 length: 17 amino acids. Germline values: CDR1 SGHTA, CDR2 FQGNSA. Trimming cost V 5 bases and J 1 base; bases outside gene matches: 6. The CDR3 bases are TGTGCCAGCAGCAACGGACTAGCGGGGAATTCCTACAATGAGCAGTTCTTC. Amino acid sequence: CASSNGLAGNSYNEQFF. The full variable domain, with the rest looked up from reference TRBV7-2 and TRBJ2-1, is GAGVSQSPSNKVTEKGKDVELRCDPISGHTALYWYRQSLGQGLEFLIYFQGNSAPDKSGLPSDRFSAERTGGSVSTLTIQRTQQEDSAVYLCASSNGLAGNSYNEQFFGPGTRLTVL.

This rearrangement joins TRBV15 to TRBJ2-6; D not resolved. Germline loops: CDR1 LNHNV, CDR2 YYDKDF (reference sequence). The CDR3 runs to 15 residues. The V gene lost 0 bases and the J gene lost 4 bases, with 7 bases spanning the gap. The CDR3, as DNA: TGTGCCACCAGCAGAGATCTGTTGGGGGCCAACGTCCTGACTTTC. This encodes CATSRDLLGANVLTF.

The rearrangement uses TRBV2 and TRBJ1-2, with TRBD1 matching over 11 bases. CDR3 length: 13 residues. The germline V gene encodes CDR1 SNHLY and CDR2 FYNNEI. The junction had 8 bases not matched to a gene; V was cut back by 10 bases and J by 7 bases. Here the CDR3 reads CATHGTGGIGYTF. The CDR3 DNA follows: TGTGCCACCCACGGGACAGGGGGTATTGGCTACACCTTC.

Written as DNA, the CDR3 is TGCGCCAGCAGCTCAAGGACAGGGTCGCACGAGCAGTACTTC. Its protein product is CASSSRTGSHEQYF. J is TRBJ2-7 and V is TRBV5-1; 8 bases map to TRBD1. The CDR3 length is 14 residues. Germline V lookup: CDR1 SGHRS, CDR2 YFSETQ. The V and J ends lost 3 bases and 5 bases, in that order; junction bases with no gene match: 7.